The 5 T cell receptor beta chains below were found in one sample sequenced in a study of shared clonotypes between healthy human individuals. The data were produced by immunoSEQ multiplex PCR, yet TCRdb's version contains in-frame clones alone and is incomplete. The profile covers 400,000 to 600,000 clones, with 70% to 80% appearing a single time and about 12% taken by the ten largest. Sequenced input: PBMCs. All receptors derive from a woman between 35 and 50 years old in good health. Some clones in this sample may be carry-over from other donors' samples.

The rearrangement uses TRBV28 and TRBJ1-4; 10 positions match TRBD1. V trimming: 6 bases; J trimming: 0 bases; junction bases outside the gene matches: 4. Germline V gives CDR1 MDHEN, CDR2 SYDVKM. CDR3 length equals 16 residues. The CDR3 loop reads CASRGDRGATNEKLFF. The DNA for the CDR3 is TGTGCCAGCAGAGGGGACAGGGGAGCAACTAATGAAAAACTGTTTTTT.

The chain combines TRBV10-3 with TRBJ2-2; D possibly matches TRBD1 or TRBD2 (5 bases each). V lost 2 bases to trimming and J lost 6 bases, with 19 bases between them. Germline V gene sequence: CDR1 ENHRY, CDR2 SYGVKD. CDR3 length: 17 residues. The CDR3 region has the DNA TGTGCCATCAGTGAGACCTCCGGGGCAGGTGGGGCCGGGGAGCTGTTTTTT. Translating gives CAISETSGAGGAGELFF.

The gene calls are TRBV7-6 and TRBJ2-2, with TRBD1 matching over 9 bases. The V and J ends lost 5 bases and 2 bases, in that order; junction bases with no gene match: 9. The germline V gene has CDR1 SGHVS and CDR2 FNYEAQ. This CDR3 spans 17 amino acids. Here the CDR3 reads CASSKTTGGGNTGELFF. DNA of the CDR3: TGTGCCAGCAGCAAGACCACAGGGGGCGGAAACACCGGGGAGCTGTTTTTT.

The V and J genes are TRBV6-4 and TRBJ2-1, with TRBD2 matching over 7 bases. Trimming at V came to 5 bases and at J to 7 bases, leaving 5 bases not matched to a gene. CDR3 length: 13 residues. Per the germline V gene, CDR1 is MRHNA and CDR2 is SNTAGT. CDR3 loop: CASSSGESNEQFF. The CDR3 DNA reads TGTGCCAGCAGTAGCGGGGAAAGTAATGAGCAGTTCTTC.

V is TRBV28 and J is TRBJ1-1; TRBD1 aligns across 8 bases. V shed 7 bases and J 2 bases; nucleotides not matched to a gene: 6. Germline values: CDR1 MDHEN, CDR2 SYDVKM. The CDR3 totals 14 residues. The CDR3: CASTRTGINTEAFF. The CDR3 region has the DNA TGTGCCAGCACCAGGACAGGGATAAACACTGAAGCTTTCTTT.